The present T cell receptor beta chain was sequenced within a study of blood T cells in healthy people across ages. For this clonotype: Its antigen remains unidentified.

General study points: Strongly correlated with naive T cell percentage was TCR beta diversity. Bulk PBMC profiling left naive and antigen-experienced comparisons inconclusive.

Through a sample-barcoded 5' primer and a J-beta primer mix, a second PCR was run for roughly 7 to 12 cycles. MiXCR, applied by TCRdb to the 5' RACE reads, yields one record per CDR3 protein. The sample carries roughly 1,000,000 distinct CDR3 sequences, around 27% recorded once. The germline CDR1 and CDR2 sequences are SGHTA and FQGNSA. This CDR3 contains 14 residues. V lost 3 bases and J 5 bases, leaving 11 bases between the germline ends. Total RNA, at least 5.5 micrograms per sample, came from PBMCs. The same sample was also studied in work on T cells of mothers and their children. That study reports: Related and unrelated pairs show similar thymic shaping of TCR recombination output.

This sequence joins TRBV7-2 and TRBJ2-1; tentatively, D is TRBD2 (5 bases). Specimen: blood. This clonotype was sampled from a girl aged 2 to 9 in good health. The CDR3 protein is CASSFRGNHNEQFF. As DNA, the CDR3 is TGTGCCAGCAGCTTTCGAGGGAACCACAATGAGCAGTTCTTC.